One sample yielded the 25 T cell receptor beta chains listed below, sequenced in a study of radiotherapy plus CTLA-4 blockade in lung cancer. The assay was immunoSEQ multiplex PCR, and TCRdb's table has in-frame clones only and misses some. The sample consists of about 43,000 clones, roughly two thirds of them appearing once. Sequencing used peripheral blood, obtained from a patient treated with radiotherapy plus ipilimumab. These receptors all come from a human donor with non-small cell lung cancer who had a partial response to radiotherapy plus ipilimumab.

The sample holds a few counts of this clone. The J gene is TRBJ2-1, the V gene TRBV19; 7 nucleotides agree with TRBD2. V dropped 5 bases and J dropped 6; count of bases not matched to a gene: 10. Per germline, CDR1 LNHDA and CDR2 SQIVND (reference sequence). The CDR3 runs 15 residues. The CDR3, as DNA: TGTGCCAGTAGTGCAAGGACTAGTGTTTCCAATGAGCAGTTCTTC. Protein: CASSARTSVSNEQFF. Full variable domain (outside the CDR3, taken from reference TRBV19 and TRBJ2-1): DGGITQSPKYLFRKEGQNVTLSCEQNLNHDAMYWYRQDPGQGLRLIYYSQIVNDFQKGDIAEGYSVSREKKESFPLTVTSAQKNPTAFYLCASSARTSVSNEQFFGPGTRLTVL.

V is TRBV19 and J is TRBJ1-2; D might be TRBD1 (6 bases). The CDR3 contains 13 residues. The V gene lost 7 bases and the J gene lost 5 bases, with 14 bases spanning the gap. Germline CDR1 is LNHDA and CDR2 is SQIVND (reference sequence). The CDR3 sequence: CASKLGQKYGYTF. CDR3 in DNA: TGTGCCAGTAAGTTAGGACAGAAATATGGCTACACCTTC.

The chain carries TRBV10-3 and TRBJ2-6; 9 bases map to TRBD2. Germline V lookup: CDR1 ENHRY, CDR2 SYGVKD. The CDR3 contains 20 residues. Germline trimming cut 2 bases from V and 4 bases from J; bases unmatched to any gene: 15. The CDR3 reads CAISEGAGGSGLQGANVLTF. DNA of the CDR3: TGTGCCATCAGTGAGGGAGCGGGGGGTAGCGGCCTTCAGGGGGCCAACGTCCTGACTTTC.

This clone was seen more than once but under ten times. V usage is TRBV4-3 and J usage is TRBJ1-4; D might be TRBD1 (6 bases). CDR1 and CDR2 from the germline V gene are LGHNA and YSLEER. This CDR3 region has 15 residues. The V and J ends lost 1 base and 8 bases respectively, with 14 bases between them. The CDR3 DNA is TGCGCCAGCAGCCAAGGAACAGGGTCTTGGGAAAAACTGTTTTTT. This sequence encodes CASSQGTGSWEKLFF.

The chain has TRBV7-9 and TRBJ2-7, with D possibly being TRBD2 (6 bases). V dropped 1 base and J dropped 4 bases, with 8 bases sitting between them. The CDR3 spans 13 residues. Per the germline V gene, CDR1 is SEHNR and CDR2 is FQNEAQ (reference sequence). The CDR3 DNA sequence: TGTGCCAGCAGCTTAGTTGGGGGGTACGAGCAGTACTTC. Translating it yields CASSLVGGYEQYF.

About this clone: The sample holds other DNA sequences that translate to the same CDR3. The V gene is TRBV6-6, the J gene TRBJ2-5, with a possible D match to TRBD2 (7 bases). CDR1 MNHNY and CDR2 SVGAGI come from the germline V gene (reference sequence). Between the trimmed V and J ends, which lost 2 bases and 4 bases, there was a span of 11 bases. The CDR3 is made up of 14 amino acids. CDR3 sequence: CASSYGGGGETQYF. CDR3 bases: TGTGCCAGCAGTTACGGGGGAGGGGGAGAGACCCAGTACTTC.

This clone was recorded once. The rearrangement joins TRBV2 to TRBJ2-1; D may be TRBD2 (7 bases). This CDR3 has 13 residues. Germline loops: CDR1 SNHLY, CDR2 FYNNEI. V gave up 11 bases and J gave up 7 bases, with 18 bases separating them. CDR3 sequence (DNA): TGTGCCGGGCTTGGGGAGGGGGTAAATGAGCAGTTCTTC. Its protein product is CAGLGEGVNEQFF. The full variable domain, rest sourced from reference TRBV2 and TRBJ2-1, is EPEVTQTPSHQVTQMGQEVILRCVPISNHLYFYWYRQILGQKVEFLVSFYNNEISEKSEIFDDQFSVERPDGSNFTLKIRSTKLEDSAMYFCAGLGEGVNEQFFGPGTRLTVL.

The J gene is TRBJ1-1, the V gene TRBV2; 7 nucleotides align to TRBD1. Germline trimming cut 5 bases from V and 2 bases from J; bases unmatched to any gene: 2. From germline, CDR1 is SNHLY and CDR2 FYNNEI. This CDR3 has 13 residues. The CDR3 here is CASSTGVNTEAFF. CDR3 bases: TGTGCCAGCAGTACAGGGGTCAACACTGAAGCTTTCTTT.

The chain couples TRBV4-3 to TRBJ1-2, with 8 bases lining up with TRBD1. Germline V gene data show CDR1 as LGHNA and CDR2 as YSLEER. The CDR3 extends over 13 amino acids. The ends lost 3 bases at V and 4 bases at J; junction bases unmatched: 1. For the CDR3, the DNA is TGCGCCAGCAGCCACGGACAGGGCTATGGCTACACCTTC. Translated, it gives CASSHGQGYGYTF.

The chain employs TRBV6-1 and TRBJ2-3; weak D call: TRBD2 (6 bases). Germline CDR1 is MNHNS and CDR2 is SASEGT. V was clipped by 4 bases and J by 2 bases, with 19 bases between them. The CDR3 is made up of 17 amino acids. The DNA of the CDR3 is TGTGCCAGCAGTGTGTCGGACGGGAGATATAACACAGATACGCAGTATTTT. Translation gives CASSVSDGRYNTDTQYF.

V gene TRBV6-5 combines with J gene TRBJ2-1; no firm D call. CDR1 is MNHEY, CDR2 SVGAGI, per germline. The length of the CDR3 is 11 residues. V dropped 8 bases and J dropped 3 bases, with 5 bases sitting between them. CDR3 bases: TGTGCCAGCGCGGTCTACAATGAGCAGTTCTTC. This encodes CASAVYNEQFF.

CDR3 sequence: CASSPREHNTEAFF. In nucleotides, the CDR3 is TGCGCCAGCAGCCCCCGGGAACACAACACTGAAGCTTTCTTT. This chain connects TRBV5-1 to TRBJ1-1; D is uncertain. The CDR3 spans 14 residues. V gave up 4 bases and J gave up 2 bases, with 12 bases separating them. CDR1 is SGHRS, CDR2 YFSETQ, per germline.

The V gene is TRBV18, the J gene TRBJ2-3, with 11 bases that match TRBD2. V trimming: 3 bases; J trimming: 5 bases; junction bases outside the gene matches: 4. There are 15 residues in the CDR3. Germline CDR1 reads KGHSH; CDR2 reads LQKENI. CDR3 bases: TGTGCCAGCTCACCTAGCGGGAGGGCCATAGATACGCAGTATTTT. Encoded protein: CASSPSGRAIDTQYF.

This sequence joins TRBV5-1 and TRBJ2-2; D is perhaps TRBD2 (6 bases). The CDR3 spans 19 residues. Germline CDR1 and CDR2: SGHRS and YFSETQ. Trimming took off 5 bases at V and 0 bases at J, with 23 bases between the two ends. The CDR3 protein is CASRFLRERAGSNTGELFF. For the CDR3, the DNA is TGCGCCAGCAGGTTTCTTCGCGAACGAGCGGGTTCGAACACCGGGGAGCTGTTTTTT.

V and J are TRBV9 and TRBJ2-7, with a possible D match to TRBD2 (8 bases). V was trimmed by 3 bases and J by 4 bases, leaving 20 bases between them. The CDR3 loop spans 16 amino acids. Germline CDR1 and CDR2: SGDLS and YYNGEE. The CDR3 sequence is CASSAGGVGGAYEQYF. The CDR3 nucleotides are TGTGCCAGCAGCGCCGGGGGGGTAGGGGGCGCGTACGAGCAGTACTTC. The whole variable domain, remainder taken from reference TRBV9 and TRBJ2-7, is DSGVTQTPKHLITATGQRVTLRCSPRSGDLSVYWYQQSLDQGLQFLIQYYNGEERAKGNILERFSAQQFPDLHSELNLSSLELGDSALYFCASSAGGVGGAYEQYFGPGTRLTVT.

This chain joins TRBV2 and TRBJ1-4, with a tentative D call TRBD1 (6 bases). CDR1 SNHLY and CDR2 FYNNEI come from the germline V gene. The CDR3 has 13 residues. V lost 8 bases to trimming and J lost 6 bases, with 13 bases between them. CDR3 DNA sequence: TGTGCCAGCGAACAGGGTATTTATGAAAAACTGTTTTTT. It yields the protein CASEQGIYEKLFF.

A single count supports this clone. The chain has TRBV6-5 and TRBJ2-7; a weak D match, TRBD2 (6 bases). CDR1 is MNHEY, CDR2 SVGAGI, per germline. This CDR3 has 13 amino acids. V was trimmed by 7 bases and J by 3 bases, leaving 13 bases between them. The CDR3 nucleotides are TGTGCCAGCAAACCGGGGGACGGCTACGAGCAGTACTTC. Protein: CASKPGDGYEQYF.

V is TRBV30 and J is TRBJ2-2; 12 nucleotides align to TRBD1. The V gene's germline CDR1 is GTSNPN and CDR2 SVGIG (reference sequence). The CDR3 runs to 15 residues. V was clipped by 1 base and J by 6 bases; unmatched bases: 3. In DNA form, the CDR3 reads TGTGCCTGGAGTGCGGGACAGGGGGCGGCCGGGGAGCTGTTTTTT. This encodes CAWSAGQGAAGELFF.

In this sample, this clone turned up once. The chain has TRBV5-6 and TRBJ1-2; D is uncertain. The germline gives CDR1 SGHDT, CDR2 YYEEEE. V lost 2 bases, J lost 6 bases, and 11 bases lay in between. The CDR3 has 13 amino acids. This CDR3 is CASSFGNRDGYTF. The CDR3 bases are TGTGCCAGCAGCTTCGGGAATAGGGATGGCTACACCTTC.

This clone has a single count. J is TRBJ2-5 and V is TRBV6-1, with TRBD1 matching 9 bases. V lost 4 bases, J lost 11 bases, and 17 bases stayed unmatched. This CDR3 contains 16 residues. CDR1 and CDR2 (germline): MNHNS, SASEGT. The CDR3 reads CASSALLQGAQGEQYF. The CDR3 nucleotides read TGTGCCAGCAGTGCACTATTACAGGGGGCGCAAGGGGAGCAGTACTTC.

The V gene is TRBV25-1, the J gene TRBJ2-1, with 9 bases matching TRBD1. The CDR3 totals 14 residues. After removal of 6 bases from V and 7 bases from J, the junction contained 7 bases not matched to a gene. In germline, CDR1 is MGHDK, CDR2 SYGVNS. CDR3 residues: CASRGQGKQNEQFF. The CDR3 nucleotides are TGTGCCAGCAGGGGACAGGGAAAGCAGAATGAGCAGTTCTTC.

This clone has just a few counts. The rearrangement uses TRBV7-9 and TRBJ2-5; 7 nucleotides agree with TRBD2. The germline gives CDR1 SEHNR, CDR2 FQNEAQ (reference sequence). CDR3 length: 15 residues. With 5 bases clipped from V and 2 bases from J, the junction kept 8 bases outside the gene matches. CDR3 bases: TGTGCCAGCAGCCGAAAAATGGGACTACAAGAGACCCAGTACTTC. Translation gives CASSRKMGLQETQYF.

V usage is TRBV6-5 and J usage is TRBJ2-7; D is undetermined. CDR1 and CDR2 from the germline V gene are MNHEY and SVGAGI. V gave up 4 bases and J gave up 4 bases, with 8 bases separating them. The CDR3 sequence is 12 residues long. CDR3 bases: TGTGCCAGCAGTTCCGACTCGTACGAGCAGTACTTC. Its protein is CASSSDSYEQYF.

This clone has a handful of counts. The chain carries TRBV7-3 and TRBJ2-5; no definite D call. Germline V gene data show CDR1 as SGHTA and CDR2 as FQGTGA. Trimming removed 1 base at V and 4 bases at J, with 7 bases between. The CDR3 totals 13 residues. In DNA, the CDR3 is TGTGCCAGCAGCTTAAGCCTAGGAGAGACCCAGTACTTC. It encodes CASSLSLGETQYF.

This chain links TRBV6-6 with TRBJ2-6; 12 bases are shared with TRBD2. The V segment lost 10 bases and the J segment 2 bases; nucleotides outside the gene matches: 3. This CDR3 has 15 residues. Germline lookup yields CDR1 MNHNY and CDR2 SVGAGI (reference sequence). Here the CDR3 reads CATPSGGAGANVLTF. The DNA for the CDR3 is TGTGCCACCCCTAGCGGGGGGGCTGGGGCCAACGTCCTGACTTTC.